Following are 17 T cell receptor beta chains from one sample sequenced in a study of CD8+ T cells in alopecia areata. Sequencing relied on a cDNA template that was reverse transcribed from extracted RNA. Clones were read by immunoSEQ multiplex PCR, and TCRdb kept only the in-frame ones, dropping some. The data contain around 120,000 clones, approximately 58% of them singletons. Sequencing used CD4+ T cells sorted from blood. The receptors originated from a human donor in good health.

The chain employs TRBV7-9 and TRBJ1-5, with 8 bases identical to TRBD1. V gave up 6 bases and J gave up 3 bases; unmatched junction bases: 7. The CDR3 has 15 residues. Germline CDR1 is SEHNR and CDR2 is FQNEAQ (reference sequence). CDR3: CASRPGQGDNQPQHF. CDR3 nucleotide sequence: TGTGCCAGCAGACCAGGACAGGGCGACAATCAGCCCCAGCATTTT.

V and J are TRBV11-3 and TRBJ2-3, with D uncertain. CDR3 length: 14 amino acids. V was trimmed by 1 base and J by 3 bases, leaving 8 bases between them. Germline lookup yields CDR1 SGHNT and CDR2 YENEEA. CDR3 DNA sequence: TGTGCCAGCAGCTTAGGCCTAGGAACAGATACGCAGTATTTT. It specifies CASSLGLGTDTQYF.

The CDR3 loop reads CASSLGGTNEQFF. DNA for the CDR3: TGTGCCAGCAGCTTAGGGGGTACTAATGAGCAGTTCTTC. This rearrangement joins TRBV7-3 to TRBJ2-1, with D perhaps given as TRBD1 or TRBD2 (5 bases each). Germline CDR1 SGHTA, CDR2 FQGTGA. The ends were cut back, 2 bases at V and 7 bases at J, with 9 bases in the middle. This CDR3 comprises 13 residues.

This clone was seen only a few times. The chain uses TRBV13 and TRBJ2-2; a weak D match, TRBD2 (6 bases). This CDR3 comprises 16 residues. V was shortened by 4 bases and J by 2 bases, with 14 bases between the two germline ends. CDR1 is PRHDT, CDR2 FYEKMQ, per germline (reference sequence). In DNA, the CDR3 is TGTGCCAGCAGCTCCTCGACTAGGAGAAACACCGGGGAGCTGTTTTTT. It encodes CASSSSTRRNTGELFF.

The V and J genes are TRBV2 and TRBJ2-1; D call uncertain. The CDR3 is made up of 12 amino acids. Germline V gives CDR1 SNHLY, CDR2 FYNNEI. The V gene lost 7 bases and the J gene lost 7 bases, with 11 bases spanning the gap. The CDR3: CASNPMGNEQFF. The CDR3 region has the DNA TGTGCCAGCAACCCCATGGGGAATGAGCAGTTCTTC.

This clone has at least ten counts. The chain has TRBV7-2 and TRBJ2-5; no definite D call. The CDR3 length is 13 residues. The V gene's germline CDR1 is SGHTA and CDR2 FQGNSA. V lost 2 bases and J 2 bases, leaving 6 bases between the germline ends. The CDR3 reads CASSLTPQETQYF. Written as DNA, the CDR3 is TGTGCCAGCAGCTTAACACCTCAAGAGACCCAGTACTTC.

The chain combines TRBV2 with TRBJ2-2; D is possibly TRBD1 (7 bases). CDR1 is SNHLY and CDR2 is FYNNEI in the germline V gene. The CDR3 contains 14 residues. V gave up 8 bases and J gave up 1 base, with 11 bases separating them. In nucleotides, the CDR3 is TGTGCCAGCCGCAGGGGGGAGAACACCGGGGAGCTGTTTTTT. It codes for CASRRGENTGELFF.

This clone was observed a handful of times. The chain combines TRBV13 with TRBJ2-3, with 9 bases lining up with TRBD2. CDR1 and CDR2 from the germline V gene are PRHDT and FYEKMQ (reference sequence). The CDR3 spans 15 residues. V shed 8 bases, J shed 3 bases, and the junction held 9 bases outside the gene matches. As DNA, the CDR3 is TGTGCCAGCCGGCGCGGGGGGGCGCGAACAGATACGCAGTATTTT. This codes for CASRRGGARTDTQYF.

V is TRBV29-1 and J is TRBJ2-2; 8 positions match TRBD1. V lost 3 bases and J lost 5; bases outside the gene matches: 8. CDR1 is SQVTM, CDR2 ANQGSEA, per germline. The CDR3 spans 15 residues. CDR3 in DNA: TGCAGCGTTGATCGCAGGGGGCCAGGAACCGGGGAGCTGTTTTTT. Translating it yields CSVDRRGPGTGELFF.

This clone has just a few counts. The V and J genes are TRBV7-2 and TRBJ2-2; D gene unclear. Trimming removed 5 bases at V and 7 bases at J, with 11 bases between. The V gene's germline CDR1 is SGHTA and CDR2 FQGNSA. The CDR3 extends over 13 amino acids. The chain's CDR3 is CASSTRVSGELFF. For the CDR3, the DNA is TGTGCCAGCAGCACAAGGGTTAGCGGGGAGCTGTTTTTT.

A few counts support this clone. This rearrangement joins TRBV19 to TRBJ2-7; a possible D gene is TRBD1 (5 bases). Between the trimmed V and J ends, which lost 2 bases and 0 bases, there was a span of 11 bases. Germline lookup yields CDR1 LNHDA and CDR2 SQIVND (reference sequence). The CDR3 sequence is 15 residues long. DNA of the CDR3: TGTGCCAGTAGTATAATGCAAGGGGCCTCCTACGAGCAGTACTTC. It is translated as CASSIMQGASYEQYF.

The CDR3 loop is CSVRSGGTDTQYF. Written as DNA, the CDR3 is TGCAGCGTTCGAAGCGGGGGTACAGATACGCAGTATTTT. The rearrangement uses TRBV29-1 and TRBJ2-3; the match to TRBD2 covers 8 bases. CDR3 length: 13 residues. Trimming cost V 5 bases and J 3 bases; bases outside gene matches: 4. Germline V gene data show CDR1 as SQVTM and CDR2 as ANQGSEA.

This chain joins TRBV2 and TRBJ2-2; D is possibly TRBD2 (5 bases). The length of the CDR3 is 13 residues. Trimming cost V 5 bases and J 4 bases, with 8 bases left between them. CDR1 and CDR2 from the germline V gene are SNHLY and FYNNEI. CDR3 in amino acids: CASSTLGTGELFF. The CDR3 nucleotides read TGTGCCAGCAGTACACTAGGCACCGGGGAGCTGTTTTTT.

With regard to this clone: An end of the junction differs from the germline gene, which may be a read error. The genes are TRBV5-1 and TRBJ1-1, with D perhaps matching TRBD1 (5 bases). The germline V gene encodes CDR1 SGHRS and CDR2 YFSETQ. The CDR3 runs 14 residues. Written as DNA, the CDR3 is TGCGCCAGCAGCTGGGGACCCATGAACACTGAGGCTTTCTTT. Amino acids: CASSWGPMNTEAFF.

The chain employs TRBV7-6 and TRBJ2-5; 12 positions agree with TRBD2. Germline V CDR1 and CDR2: SGHVS, FNYEAQ. After removal of 6 bases from V and 4 bases from J, the junction contained 6 bases not matched to a gene. CDR3 size: 15 residues. CDR3 region: CASRASGGAGETQYF. DNA for the CDR3: TGTGCCAGCAGAGCTAGCGGGGGGGCAGGAGAGACCCAGTACTTC.

A few counts support this clone. The rearrangement joins TRBV6-5 to TRBJ1-6; D is unresolved. Germline V gene lookup returns CDR1 MNHEY and CDR2 SVGAGI. This CDR3 has 14 residues. The V end lost 5 bases, the J end lost 9 bases, and 14 bases lay between the germline ends. CDR3 in DNA: TGTGCCAGCAGTCGAGATGACAATAGTTCACCCCTCCACTTT. It codes for CASSRDDNSSPLHF.

The rearrangement uses TRBV25-1 and TRBJ1-1; D is perhaps TRBD1 (6 bases). This CDR3 has 15 amino acids. Germline values: CDR1 MGHDK, CDR2 SYGVNS. V was clipped by 5 bases and J by 1 base, with 14 bases between them. Written as DNA, the CDR3 is TGTGCCAGCAGTAACGGACAGTCTGCGAACACTGAAGCTTTCTTT. It is translated as CASSNGQSANTEAFF.